This TCR beta chain appears in the sequencing data of a study of early T cells in non-severe SARS-CoV-2 infection. The sample holds a few counts of this clonotype. Unique molecular identifiers were added to individual cDNA molecules. Each CDR3 protein gets one entry after TCRdb re-called the 5' RACE reads with MiXCR. Altogether 75,000 to 80,000 distinct CDR3 sequences are present, about 16% being singletons, with the ten largest covering 2.5% to 3%. The sample comprised whole blood. This receptor was taken from an adult who was a healthcare worker with PCR-confirmed SARS-CoV-2 infection or an uninfected control (not recorded which).

The CDR3 region is CASSLSSGTSGRASYEQYF. DNA of the CDR3: TGTGCCAGCAGCTTAAGCTCCGGGACTAGCGGGAGGGCCTCCTACGAGCAGTACTTC. V is TRBV11-3 and J is TRBJ2-7, with 16 bases identical to TRBD2. The V segment lost 2 bases and the J segment 0 bases; nucleotides outside the gene matches: 7. The CDR3 has 19 amino acids. Germline CDR1 reads SGHNT; CDR2 reads YENEEA.